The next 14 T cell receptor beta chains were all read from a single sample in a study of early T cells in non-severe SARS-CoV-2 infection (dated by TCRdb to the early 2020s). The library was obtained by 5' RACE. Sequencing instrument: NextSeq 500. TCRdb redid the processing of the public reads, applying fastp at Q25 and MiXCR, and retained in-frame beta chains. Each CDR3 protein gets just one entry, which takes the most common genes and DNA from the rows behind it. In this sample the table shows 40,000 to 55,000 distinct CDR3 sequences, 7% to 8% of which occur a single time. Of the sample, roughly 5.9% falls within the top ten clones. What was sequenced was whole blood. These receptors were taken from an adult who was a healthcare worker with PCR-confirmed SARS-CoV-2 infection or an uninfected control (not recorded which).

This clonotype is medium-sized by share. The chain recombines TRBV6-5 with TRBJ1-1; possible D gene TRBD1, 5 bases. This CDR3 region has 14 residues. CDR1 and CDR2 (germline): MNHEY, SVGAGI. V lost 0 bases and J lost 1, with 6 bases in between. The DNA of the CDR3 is TGTGCCAGCAGTTACTCGACAGCGAACACTGAAGCTTTCTTT. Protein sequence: CASSYSTANTEAFF.

The CDR3 protein is CASSVQGNYGYTF. The CDR3 nucleotides read TGTGCCAGCAGCGTACAGGGAAACTATGGCTACACCTTC. The rearrangement uses TRBV7-2 and TRBJ1-2; D perhaps matches TRBD1 (6 bases). The CDR3 runs to 13 residues. Germline V gives CDR1 SGHTA, CDR2 FQGNSA. V gave up 5 bases and J gave up 2 bases, with 9 bases separating them.

This CDR3 is CSAISGGYNEQFF. CDR3 nucleotides: TGCAGTGCTATTAGCGGGGGATACAATGAGCAGTTCTTC. The rearrangement joins TRBV20-1 to TRBJ2-1, with 9 positions matching TRBD2. The CDR3 covers 13 residues. The germline CDR1 and CDR2 sequences are DFQATT and SNEGSKA (reference sequence). V trimming: 4 bases; J trimming: 4 bases; junction bases outside the gene matches: 2.

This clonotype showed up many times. CDR3 residues: CASRQGGNQPQHF. CDR3 nucleotide sequence: TGTGCCAGTAGGCAGGGGGGCAATCAGCCCCAGCATTTT. This chain joins TRBV19 and TRBJ1-5; 7 bases match TRBD1. Trimming took 6 bases from V and 2 from J; bases not matched to a gene: 1. Germline V gene lookup returns CDR1 LNHDA and CDR2 SQIVND (reference sequence). CDR3 length: 13 amino acids.

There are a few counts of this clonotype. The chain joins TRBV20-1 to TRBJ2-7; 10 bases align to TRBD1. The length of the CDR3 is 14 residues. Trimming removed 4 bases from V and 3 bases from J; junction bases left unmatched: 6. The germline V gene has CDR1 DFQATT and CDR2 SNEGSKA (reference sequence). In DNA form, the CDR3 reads TGCAGTGCTACTGACTGGACAGGGGGCTACGAGCAGTACTTC. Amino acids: CSATDWTGGYEQYF.

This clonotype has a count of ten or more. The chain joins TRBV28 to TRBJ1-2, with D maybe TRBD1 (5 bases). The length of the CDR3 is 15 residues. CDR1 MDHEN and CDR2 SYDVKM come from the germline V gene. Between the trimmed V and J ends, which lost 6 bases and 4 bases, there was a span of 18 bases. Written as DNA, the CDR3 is TGTGCCAGCAGAACGGGGACCGTCACCTTCTATGGCTACACCTTC. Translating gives CASRTGTVTFYGYTF.

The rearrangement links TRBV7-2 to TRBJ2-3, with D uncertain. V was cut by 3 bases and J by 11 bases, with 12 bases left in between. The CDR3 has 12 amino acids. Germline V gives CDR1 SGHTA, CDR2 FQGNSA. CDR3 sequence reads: CASSFRAFWQYF. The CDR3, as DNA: TGTGCCAGCAGCTTTCGTGCCTTTTGGCAGTATTTT.

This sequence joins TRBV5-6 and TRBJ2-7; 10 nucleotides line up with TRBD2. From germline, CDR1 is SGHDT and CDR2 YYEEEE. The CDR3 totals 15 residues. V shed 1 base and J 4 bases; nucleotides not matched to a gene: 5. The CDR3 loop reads CASSLLASGGYEQYF. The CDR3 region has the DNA TGTGCCAGCAGCTTGTTAGCTAGCGGGGGTTACGAGCAGTACTTC.

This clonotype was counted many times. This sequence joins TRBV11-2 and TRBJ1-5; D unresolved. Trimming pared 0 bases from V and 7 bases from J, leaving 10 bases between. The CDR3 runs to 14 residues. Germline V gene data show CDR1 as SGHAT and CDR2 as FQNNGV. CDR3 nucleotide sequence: TGTGCCAGCAGCTTAGATCATGGAAACCAGCCCCAGCATTTT. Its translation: CASSLDHGNQPQHF.

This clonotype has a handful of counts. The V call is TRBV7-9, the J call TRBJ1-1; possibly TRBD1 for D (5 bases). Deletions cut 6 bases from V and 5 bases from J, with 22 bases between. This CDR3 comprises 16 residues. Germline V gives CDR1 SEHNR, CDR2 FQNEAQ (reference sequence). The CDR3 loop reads CASSSRLGDVWTEAFF. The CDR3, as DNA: TGTGCCAGCAGTTCAAGGTTGGGGGATGTATGGACTGAAGCTTTCTTT. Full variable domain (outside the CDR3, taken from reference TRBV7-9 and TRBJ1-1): DTGVSQNPRHKITKRGQNVTFRCDPISEHNRLYWYRQTLGQGPEFLTYFQNEAQLEKSRLLSDRFSAERPKGSFSTLEIQRTEQGDSAMYLCASSSRLGDVWTEAFFGQGTRLTVV.

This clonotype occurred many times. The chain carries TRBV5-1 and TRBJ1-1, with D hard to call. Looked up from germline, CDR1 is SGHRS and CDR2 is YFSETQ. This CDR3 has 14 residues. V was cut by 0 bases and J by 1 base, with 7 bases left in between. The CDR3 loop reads CASSLVLSNTEAFF. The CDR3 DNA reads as TGCGCCAGCAGCTTGGTTTTGTCGAACACTGAAGCTTTCTTT.

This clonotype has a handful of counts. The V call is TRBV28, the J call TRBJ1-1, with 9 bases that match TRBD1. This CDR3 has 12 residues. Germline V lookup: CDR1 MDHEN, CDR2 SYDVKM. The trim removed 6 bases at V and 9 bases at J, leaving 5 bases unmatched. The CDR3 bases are TGTGCCAGCAGCCCTGGGACAGGGAAAGCTTTCTTT. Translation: CASSPGTGKAFF. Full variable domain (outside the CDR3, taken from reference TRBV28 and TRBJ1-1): DVKVTQSSRYLVKRTGEKVFLECVQDMDHENMFWYRQDPGLGLRLIYFSYDVKMKEKGDIPEGYSVSREKKERFSLILESASTNQTSMYLCASSPGTGKAFFGQGTRLTVV.

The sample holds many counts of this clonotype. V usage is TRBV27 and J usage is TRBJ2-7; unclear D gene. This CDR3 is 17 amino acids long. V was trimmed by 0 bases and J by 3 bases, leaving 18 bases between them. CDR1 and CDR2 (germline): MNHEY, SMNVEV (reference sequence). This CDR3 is CASSLSGSAVGFYEQYF. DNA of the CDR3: TGTGCCAGCAGTTTATCAGGTAGTGCGGTCGGATTCTACGAGCAGTACTTC.

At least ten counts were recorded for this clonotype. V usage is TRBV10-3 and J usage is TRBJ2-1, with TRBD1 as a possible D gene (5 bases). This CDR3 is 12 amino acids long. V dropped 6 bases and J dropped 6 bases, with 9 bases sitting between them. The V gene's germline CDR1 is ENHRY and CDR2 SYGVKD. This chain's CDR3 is CAISRVVNEQFF. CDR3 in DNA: TGTGCCATCAGCAGGGTGGTCAATGAGCAGTTCTTC.